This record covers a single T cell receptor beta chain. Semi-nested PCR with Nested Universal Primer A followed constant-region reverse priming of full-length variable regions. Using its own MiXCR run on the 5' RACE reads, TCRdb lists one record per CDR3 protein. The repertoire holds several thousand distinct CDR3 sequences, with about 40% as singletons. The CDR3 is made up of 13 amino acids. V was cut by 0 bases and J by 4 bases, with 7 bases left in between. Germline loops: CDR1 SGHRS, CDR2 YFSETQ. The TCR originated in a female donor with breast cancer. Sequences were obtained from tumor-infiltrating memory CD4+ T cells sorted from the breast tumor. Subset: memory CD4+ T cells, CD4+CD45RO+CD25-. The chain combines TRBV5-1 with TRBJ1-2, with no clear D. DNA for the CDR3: TGCGCCAGCAGCTTGGGAGGGAGCTATGGCTACACCTTC. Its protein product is CASSLGGSYGYTF.